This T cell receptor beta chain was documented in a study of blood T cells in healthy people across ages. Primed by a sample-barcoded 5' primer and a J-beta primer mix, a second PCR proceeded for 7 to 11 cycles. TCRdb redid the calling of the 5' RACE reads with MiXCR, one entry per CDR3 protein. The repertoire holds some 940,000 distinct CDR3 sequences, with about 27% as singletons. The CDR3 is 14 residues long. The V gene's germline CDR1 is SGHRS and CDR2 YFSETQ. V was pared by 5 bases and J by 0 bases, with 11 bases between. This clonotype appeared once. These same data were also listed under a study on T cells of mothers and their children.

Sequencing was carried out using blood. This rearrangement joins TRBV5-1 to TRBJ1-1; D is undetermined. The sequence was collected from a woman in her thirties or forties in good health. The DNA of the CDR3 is TGCGCCAGCAGTAACGACGGATTGAACACTGAAGCTTTCTTT. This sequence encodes CASSNDGLNTEAFF.